A selection of T cell receptor beta chains follows, all from one sample in a study of T cells in Graves' hyperthyroidism and ophthalmopathy. TCRdb re-derived calls from the multiplex PCR reads in MiXCR, one entry per CDR3 protein. The sample lists 600,000 to 850,000 distinct CDR3 sequences; 18% were seen once. The sample consisted of blood. The receptors here all came from a woman aged 45-59 years with Graves' hyperthyroidism that later progressed to Graves' ophthalmopathy. The CDR3 runs from the conserved cysteine through the conserved F or W.

v_call | cdr3_aa
TRBV20-1 | CSASDTGYTDTQYF
TRBV30 | CAGSPGRGWTHEQYF
TRBV10-3 | CAISSRTHGFNEQFF
TRBV3-1 | CASSQVLAGGTNTGELFF
TRBV3-1 | CASSQTGRNTIYF
TRBV7-9 | CASSSGLAGVRGDTQYF
TRBV5-1 | CASFLSGTNTDTQYF
TRBV24-1 | CATSDEKSEVSYFGYTF
TRBV6-5 | CASSYGGHTGEQFF
TRBV5-4 | CASSQGPEGEQYF
TRBV11-2 | CASSFWGHNSPLHF
TRBV5-1 | CASSPGTPSTYGYTF
TRBV18 | CASSPPGRGTGNTIYF
TRBV19 | CASTRDRGNEKLFF
TRBV6-1 | CASTTDRVENIQYF
TRBV19 | CASTRDRYSNQPQHF
TRBV15 | CATRGDGTSGEETQYF
TRBV3-1 | CASSPAPRVREQETQYF
TRBV20-1 | CSADGLAPKAFF
TRBV2 | CASRILPNTEAFF
TRBV12-3/TRBV12-4 | CASSTRLAGGYEQYF
TRBV25-1 | CASSDPRQGATGELFF
TRBV20-1 | CSASGTLGETQYF
TRBV6-1 | CASRRTGNQPQHF
TRBV5-6 | CASSHTPGFTEAFF
TRBV7-2 | CASSLAGSARWPNTDTQYF
TRBV5-1 | CASSLVVGGYGYTF
TRBV5-1 | CASSFGQLHYEQYF
TRBV6-1 | CASSVPLGTGINYGYTF
TRBV27 | CASSYFPQETQYF
TRBV6-1 | CASSYSRLAGGQETQYF
TRBV24-1 | CATRGTGVGYNEQFF
TRBV6-9 | CASSFLPPGQGAFPGGNQPQHF
TRBV20-1 | CSANYIGTGRTDTQYF
TRBV15 | CATSRVSGGAVDTQYF
TRBV7-9 | CASSLEDAGGRTEAFF
TRBV9 | CASSVVARENTEAFF
TRBV20-1 | CSAPRDMSHNEQFF
TRBV10-3 | CAISEDPSGGETQYF
TRBV30 | CAWSVRLGGFPDTQYF
TRBV18 | CASSPGDGGNGYTF
TRBV14 | CVSSRQNTEAFF
TRBV4-1 | CASSQDDYEQYF